These T cell receptor beta chains were read from a single sample in a study of T cell responses to AZD1222 COVID-19 vaccine. TCRdb keeps only in-frame clones here, not all; method: immunoSEQ multiplex PCR. Altogether about 120,000 clones are present, more than 75% being singletons, with the ten largest covering about 3.7%. This material consisted of peripheral blood, taken on day 0 of AZD1222 vaccination. Source of these receptors: an adult in good health. The CDR3 runs from the conserved cysteine through the conserved F or W. A D gene is named only where the DNA matches it firmly. Rows may omit the clone size; those that give it use once, few, many or a size class.

d_call,v_call,j_call,clone_size,cdr3_aa,cdr3_nt
TRBD1,TRBV7-2,TRBJ1-6,few,CASSYRQGNSPLHF,TGTGCCAGCAGCTACCGACAGGGCAATTCACCCCTCCACTTT
NA,TRBV5-1,TRBJ2-7,NA,CASSRDGTGTYEQYF,TGCGCCAGCAGCCGGGACGGAACCGGAACCTACGAGCAGTACTTC
TRBD2,TRBV4-2,TRBJ2-7,NA,CASSQDTWTSGGREDIEQYF,TGTGCCAGCAGCCAAGATACGTGGACTAGCGGGGGCCGAGAGGATATTGAGCAGTACTTC
NA,TRBV28,TRBJ2-7,NA,CVSAESSYEQYF,TGTGTCTCGGCGGAGAGCTCCTACGAGCAGTACTTC
NA,TRBV19,TRBJ1-3,once,CASSIDKRGGSGNTIYF,TGTGCCAGTAGTATAGATAAGAGGGGCGGCTCTGGAAACACCATATATTTT
NA,TRBV10-3,TRBJ1-1,NA,CAISGAGETEAFF,TGTGCCATCAGTGGGGCAGGGGAAACTGAAGCTTTCTTT
NA,TRBV11-1,TRBJ1-1,NA,CASSIGTQSTEAFF,TGTGCCAGCAGTATAGGGACACAGAGCACTGAAGCTTTCTTT
TRBD1,TRBV19,TRBJ1-1,NA,CASSLPGQGMNTEAFF,TGTGCCAGTAGTTTACCGGGACAGGGAATGAACACTGAAGCTTTCTTT
NA,TRBV10-1,TRBJ2-3,NA,CASSAGPGGTDTQYF,TGCGCCAGCAGTGCGGGTCCAGGGGGCACAGATACGCAGTATTTT
NA,TRBV6-5,TRBJ1-5,NA,CASRAPRGLYQPQHF,TGTGCCAGCAGAGCCCCGCGGGGGTTATATCAGCCCCAGCATTTT
TRBD1,TRBV5-1,TRBJ1-1,NA,CASSSGQVPPGGPNTEAFF,TGCGCCAGCAGCAGCGGACAGGTCCCTCCCGGTGGTCCGAACACTGAAGCTTTCTTT
TRBD1,TRBV4-2,TRBJ2-7,NA,CASSQETPRTGRYEQYF,TGTGCCAGCAGCCAAGAGACCCCACGGACAGGCCGCTACGAGCAGTACTTC
NA,TRBV5-1,TRBJ1-1,NA,CASSVLGRAEAFF,TGCGCCAGCAGCGTTCTTGGGAGAGCTGAAGCTTTCTTT
NA,TRBV6-5,TRBJ1-1,NA,CASSPFGGIEAFF,TGTGCCAGCAGTCCGTTCGGGGGAATCGAAGCTTTCTTT
NA,TRBV3-1/TRBV3-2,TRBJ1-2,NA,CASSPWGAQDGYTF,TGTGCCAGCAGCCCGTGGGGGGCGCAGGATGGCTACACCTTC
NA,TRBV11-2,TRBJ1-2,once,CASSLGRDGYTF,TGTGCCAGCAGCCTGGGGCGGGATGGCTACACCTTC
TRBD1,TRBV9,TRBJ1-3,NA,CASSVLQGAAGNTIYF,TGTGCCAGCAGCGTCTTACAGGGGGCGGCTGGAAACACCATATATTTT
NA,TRBV7-2,TRBJ1-4,many,CASSLDAVGGSGEKLFF,TGTGCCAGCAGCTTAGACGCGGTCGGGGGCTCGGGTGAAAAACTGTTTTTT
NA,TRBV25-1,TRBJ1-6,many,CASSESDSPNSPLHF,TGTGCCAGCAGTGAATCGGACAGTCCTAATTCACCCCTCCACTTT
TRBD1,TRBV2,TRBJ1-3,NA,CASRAGTASNTIYF,TGTGCCAGCAGGGCCGGGACAGCTTCAAACACCATATATTTT
NA,TRBV27,TRBJ2-2,NA,CASSLGRLAGELFF,TGTGCCAGCAGTTTAGGGAGGTTAGCCGGGGAGCTGTTTTTT
TRBD2,TRBV6-6,TRBJ2-5,NA,CASRRAGGYEETQYF,TGTGCCAGCCGAAGGGCGGGGGGATACGAGGAGACCCAGTACTTC
TRBD1,TRBV5-3,TRBJ1-5,NA,CARSEITTGENQPQHF,TGTGCCAGAAGCGAAATAACGACAGGGGAAAATCAGCCCCAGCATTTT
NA,TRBV19,TRBJ1-1,NA,CASTGGHPRGSLKDTEAFF,TGTGCCAGTACGGGGGGGCACCCCAGAGGGTCCCTAAAGGACACTGAAGCTTTCTTT
NA,TRBV29-1,TRBJ1-2,NA,CSVEDLTAGPHWGYTF,TGCAGCGTTGAAGATCTGACAGCGGGGCCCCACTGGGGCTACACCTTC
TRBD2,TRBV9,TRBJ2-7,NA,CASSVTSGGAYEQYF,TGTGCCAGCAGCGTTACTAGCGGGGGGGCGTACGAGCAGTACTTC
TRBD1,TRBV6-5,TRBJ1-2,NA,CASRRGRGSNYGYTF,TGTGCCAGCAGAAGGGGGCGGGGATCTAACTATGGCTACACCTTC
NA,TRBV19,TRBJ1-5,once,CASSMSQGSRGPQHF,TGTGCCAGTAGTATGAGTCAGGGATCGCGTGGGCCCCAGCATTTT
NA,TRBV7-9,TRBJ1-2,NA,CASSRGGEGGYTF,TGTGCCAGCAGCCGTGGTGGGGAGGGTGGCTACACCTTC
NA,TRBV7-3,TRBJ2-5,NA,CASSLGPAQETQYF,TGTGCCAGCAGCTTGGGTCCAGCCCAAGAGACCCAGTACTTC
NA,TRBV19,TRBJ1-1,NA,CASPIIDREAFF,TGTGCCAGCCCAATTATCGACCGAGAAGCTTTCTTT
NA,TRBV11-2,TRBJ2-2,NA,CASSLGTLGTGELFF,TGTGCCAGCAGCTTAGGCACCCTGGGGACCGGGGAGCTGTTTTTT
NA,TRBV10-3,TRBJ1-3,NA,CAISERARGNTIYF,TGTGCCATCAGTGAAAGGGCGCGGGGAAACACCATATATTTT
TRBD1,TRBV5-6,TRBJ1-4,NA,CASSLETGGRDEKLFF,TGTGCCAGCAGCTTGGAGACAGGGGGCCGGGATGAAAAACTGTTTTTT
NA,TRBV5-1,TRBJ1-4,NA,CASSLAAGMEKLFF,TGCGCCAGCAGCCTGGCCGCGGGTATGGAAAAACTGTTTTTT
NA,TRBV5-4,TRBJ1-1,few,CASSTGGWTEAFF,TGTGCCAGCAGCACGGGGGGGTGGACTGAAGCTTTCTTT
NA,TRBV14,TRBJ1-1,NA,CASSQVRGAEAFF,TGTGCCAGCAGCCAAGTAAGAGGCGCTGAAGCTTTCTTT
TRBD1,TRBV5-4,TRBJ1-2,NA,CASSSGQRSGNYGYTF,TGTGCCAGCAGCTCGGGACAGAGGTCTGGTAACTATGGCTACACCTTC
NA,TRBV2,TRBJ1-4,once,CASSREITNEKLFF,TGTGCCAGCAGCCGGGAAATAACTAATGAAAAACTGTTTTTT
NA,TRBV18,TRBJ1-2,NA,CASSRQTGYTF,TGTGCCAGCTCACGACAGACCGGCTACACCTTC
TRBD2,TRBV4-2,TRBJ2-3,NA,CASSPPTSGGAGDTQYF,TGTGCCAGCAGCCCCCCGACTAGCGGGGGGGCCGGAGATACGCAGTATTTT
NA,TRBV7-9,TRBJ1-2,once,CASSLPGQNYGYTF,TGTGCCAGCAGCTTACCGGGCCAGAACTATGGCTACACCTTC
TRBD2,TRBV30,TRBJ2-7,NA,CAWGQTSGGYEQYF,TGTGCCTGGGGCCAGACTAGCGGGGGGTACGAGCAGTACTTC
NA,TRBV10-3,TRBJ1-1,NA,CAISDGLANTEAFF,TGTGCCATCAGTGATGGCTTAGCGAACACTGAAGCTTTCTTT
TRBD1,TRBV5-1,TRBJ1-6,NA,CASSLDGQGTNSPLHF,TGCGCCAGCAGCTTGGATGGACAGGGCACGAATTCACCCCTCCACTTT
NA,TRBV5-4,TRBJ1-1,NA,CASRGGREGEAFF,TGTGCCAGCAGGGGGGGCAGGGAAGGTGAAGCTTTCTTT
NA,TRBV18,TRBJ2-5,NA,CASSPKRETQYF,TGTGCCAGCTCACCCAAACGGGAGACCCAGTACTTC
NA,TRBV5-1,TRBJ1-6,NA,CASSLAMPSNSPLHF,TGCGCCAGCAGCTTGGCCATGCCTAGTAATTCACCCCTCCACTTT
NA,TRBV6-5,TRBJ1-1,NA,CASSPGTPRTEAFF,TGTGCCAGCAGCCCCGGGACGCCACGCACTGAAGCTTTCTTT
NA,TRBV9,TRBJ2-1,NA,CASSVGRGRSSYNEQFF,TGTGCCAGCAGCGTAGGTCGGGGGCGAAGCTCCTACAATGAGCAGTTCTTC
TRBD2,TRBV7-9,TRBJ2-3,NA,CASSNGLAGGPDTQYF,TGTGCCAGCAGCAACGGACTAGCGGGGGGACCAGATACGCAGTATTTT
TRBD1,TRBV6-4,TRBJ2-7,NA,CASSDSCRDSDFYEQYF,TGTGCCAGCAGTGACTCTTGTCGGGACAGCGACTTCTACGAGCAGTACTTC
TRBD2,TRBV2,TRBJ2-3,NA,CASSPFSGGSTDTQYF,TGTGCCAGCAGTCCTTTTAGCGGGGGTAGCACAGATACGCAGTATTTT
NA,TRBV15,TRBJ2-7,NA,CATSRDRGGFYEQYF,TGTGCCACCAGCAGAGATCGCGGAGGGTTCTACGAGCAGTACTTC
NA,TRBV5-4,TRBJ1-1,NA,CASSSGRSSEAFF,TGTGCCAGCAGCTCTGGACGATCTTCTGAAGCTTTCTTT
NA,TRBV18,TRBJ2-1,NA,CASSPPQGEQFF,TGTGCCAGCTCACCACCGCAGGGGGAGCAGTTCTTC
TRBD1,TRBV10-3,TRBJ1-2,NA,CAITRDRVGYGYTF,TGTGCCATCACTAGGGACAGGGTAGGCTATGGCTACACCTTC
NA,TRBV19,TRBJ1-2,NA,CASRTATSSYGYTF,TGTGCCAGTAGAACGGCGACGTCGAGCTATGGCTACACCTTC